This T cell receptor beta chain was recorded in a study of T-cell memory formation after mild COVID-19. Overall study context: Largely donor-specific TCR clusters were found.

In regard to this clonotype: Its antigen is undetermined.

TCRdb fed the 5' RACE reads into MiXCR, producing one record per CDR3 protein. This table has about 390,000 distinct CDR3 sequences, roughly 15% appearing once. V lost 5 bases and J 0 bases, leaving 11 bases between the germline ends. The CDR3 totals 16 residues. Germline assignment: CDR1 SNHLY and CDR2 FYNNEI. General study points: Researchers report contracting CD4+ clones mostly in CM and EM, with CD8+ clones in EMRA.

The chain joins TRBV2 to TRBJ1-6, with D unresolved. This TCR came from a man aged 18 to 29 who had mild COVID-19 (a few samples of this study predate the infection). Cell type and time point are not known. The sequenced material came from PBMCs or a T cell subset sorted from them (not recorded which). CDR3 loop: CASSLTESSYNSPLHF. The DNA of the CDR3 is TGTGCCAGCAGTCTAACAGAGAGCTCCTATAATTCACCCCTCCACTTT.